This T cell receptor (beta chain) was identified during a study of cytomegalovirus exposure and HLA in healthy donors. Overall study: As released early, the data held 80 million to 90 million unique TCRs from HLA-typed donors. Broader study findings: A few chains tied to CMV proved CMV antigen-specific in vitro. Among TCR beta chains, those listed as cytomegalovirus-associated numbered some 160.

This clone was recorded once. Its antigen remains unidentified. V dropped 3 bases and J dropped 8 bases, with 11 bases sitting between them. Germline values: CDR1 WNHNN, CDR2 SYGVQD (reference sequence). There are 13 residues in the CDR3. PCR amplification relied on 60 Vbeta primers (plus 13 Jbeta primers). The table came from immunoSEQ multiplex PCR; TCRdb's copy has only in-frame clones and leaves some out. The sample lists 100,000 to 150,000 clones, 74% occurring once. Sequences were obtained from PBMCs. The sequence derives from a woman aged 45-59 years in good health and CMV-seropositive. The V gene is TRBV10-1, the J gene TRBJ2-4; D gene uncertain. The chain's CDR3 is CASSDEPPDIQYF. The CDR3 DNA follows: TGCGCCAGCAGTGACGAACCTCCGGACATTCAGTACTTC.